The 32 T cell receptor beta chains given below trace back to one sample, sequenced in a study of T cells in Graves' hyperthyroidism and ophthalmopathy. TCR beta CDR3 region amplification was performed from RNA transcripts. The HTBI set primed first-round TCR CDR3 RT-PCR. One entry per CDR3 protein results from TCRdb running MiXCR on the multiplex PCR reads. The top ten hold approximately 10% of the sample, which has approximately 520,000 distinct CDR3 sequences, approximately 25% seen once. Sequencing input: blood. These receptors came from a woman in her 30s with Graves' ophthalmopathy.

The chain is built from TRBV7-2 and TRBJ2-5; D tentatively fits TRBD1 or TRBD2 (5 bases each). The germline V and J ends were trimmed by 3 bases and 3 bases, with 11 bases remaining between them. The CDR3 covers 14 residues. CDR1 SGHTA and CDR2 FQGNSA come from the germline V gene. The CDR3 DNA follows: TGTGCCAGCAGCTTCCAGCAGGGAGAAGAGACCCAGTACTTC. It yields the protein CASSFQQGEETQYF.

The rearrangement joins TRBV2 to TRBJ1-5; D gene unclear. The CDR3 totals 13 residues. With 8 bases removed from V and 1 base from J, the gap between germline ends came to 9 bases. Germline V gene data show CDR1 as SNHLY and CDR2 as FYNNEI. In nucleotides, the CDR3 is TGTGCCAGCGGCAAAGAAAGCAATCAGCCCCAGCATTTT. Its translation is CASGKESNQPQHF.

This clonotype was found many times. The chain carries TRBV7-2 and TRBJ1-2, with a weak D call TRBD1 (5 bases). CDR3 size: 15 residues. In germline, CDR1 is SGHTA, CDR2 FQGNSA. Trimming shortened V by 3 bases and J by 7 bases, and 18 bases separated the two germline ends. CDR3 bases: TGTGCCAGCAGCTTCAACCCCGGGACCCACGGTGGCTACACCTTC. Translated: CASSFNPGTHGGYTF.

This clonotype has at least ten counts. This chain uses TRBV29-1 with TRBJ1-1, with TRBD1 as a possible D gene (5 bases). The germline V and J ends were trimmed by 3 bases and 8 bases, with 10 bases remaining between them. CDR1 SQVTM and CDR2 ANQGSEA come from the germline V gene. The CDR3 loop spans 11 amino acids. The CDR3 coding sequence is TGCAGCGTTGAGCTGGGGGGAGAAGCTTTCTTT. It yields the protein CSVELGGEAFF.

The chain links TRBV6-2 or TRBV6-3 to TRBJ2-7, with 11 bases matching TRBD1. Germline values: CDR1 MNHEY, CDR2 SVGEGT. Trimming removed 5 bases from V and 2 bases from J; junction bases left unmatched: 5. The CDR3 loop spans 15 amino acids. This CDR3 is CASSPWTGGTYEQYF. DNA for the CDR3: TGTGCCAGCAGTCCATGGACAGGGGGCACCTACGAGCAGTACTTC.

The chain recombines TRBV7-3 with TRBJ2-2, with D possibly matching TRBD2 (5 bases). Trimming left V 5 bases short and J 1 base short, with 8 bases between. The CDR3 length is 14 residues. Germline V lookup: CDR1 SGHTA, CDR2 FQGTGA. In nucleotides, the CDR3 is TGTGCCAGCAGCGCCACTAGGAACACCGGGGAGCTGTTTTTT. This translates into CASSATRNTGELFF.

This clonotype was seen ten or more times. The J gene is TRBJ1-2, the V gene TRBV7-3, with D possibly TRBD1 on 6 matching bases. Germline V gene lookup returns CDR1 SGHTA and CDR2 FQGTGA. V was trimmed by 5 bases and J by 6 bases, leaving 10 bases between them. The CDR3 totals 12 residues. CDR3 residues: CASSGGQHGYTF. The CDR3 DNA reads as TGTGCCAGCAGCGGTGGACAGCATGGCTACACCTTC.

This clonotype was seen a handful of times. The chain couples TRBV20-1 to TRBJ2-7; 8 bases align to TRBD2. With 5 bases clipped from V and 6 bases from J, the junction kept 12 bases outside the gene matches. The CDR3 loop spans 14 amino acids. In germline, CDR1 is DFQATT, CDR2 SNEGSKA (reference sequence). In DNA form, the CDR3 reads TGCAGTGCTCCCCGGGAGCGGGGGAGTCGCGAGCAGTACTTC. Protein sequence: CSAPRERGSREQYF.

This clonotype was counted only a few times. This chain links TRBV18 with TRBJ1-1, with D tentatively TRBD1 (5 bases). Germline V gene lookup returns CDR1 KGHSH and CDR2 LQKENI. Trimming pared 2 bases from V and 7 bases from J, leaving 14 bases between. The CDR3 totals 14 residues. CDR3 nucleotides: TGTGCCAGCTCACCATTACAGGCAAGCAGTGAAGCTTTCTTT. Amino acid sequence: CASSPLQASSEAFF.

The gene calls are TRBV2 and TRBJ2-2; 11 nucleotides match TRBD2. This CDR3 is built from 15 residues. Germline CDR1 and CDR2: SNHLY and FYNNEI. Trimming removed 6 bases from V and 6 bases from J; junction bases left unmatched: 6. The CDR3: CASRVAGGPAGELFF. The CDR3 nucleotides are TGTGCCAGCAGGGTAGCGGGGGGGCCTGCCGGGGAGCTGTTTTTT. The entire variable domain, with the rest obtained from reference TRBV2 and TRBJ2-2, is as follows: EPEVTQTPSHQVTQMGQEVILRCVPISNHLYFYWYRQILGQKVEFLVSFYNNEISEKSEIFDDQFSVERPDGSNFTLKIRSTKLEDSAMYFCASRVAGGPAGELFFGEGSRLTVL.

The CDR3 DNA reads TGTGCCACCAGCACCACCAGGACTAGCGGAGCCGGGGAGCTGTTTTTT. Encoded protein: CATSTTRTSGAGELFF. V is TRBV15 and J is TRBJ2-2; 10 bases line up with TRBD2. The CDR3 is 16 amino acids. Germline V gives CDR1 LNHNV, CDR2 YYDKDF (reference sequence). The ends lost 4 bases at V and 6 bases at J; junction bases unmatched: 8.

There are many counts of this clonotype. This sequence joins TRBV6-2 or TRBV6-3 and TRBJ1-2; no definite D call. V dropped 2 bases and J dropped 4 bases, with 8 bases sitting between them. The CDR3 is made up of 13 amino acids. CDR1 MNHEY and CDR2 SVGEGT come from the germline V gene. In nucleotides, the CDR3 is TGTGCCAGCAGTTACGAGGCAGCCTATGGCTACACCTTC. This codes for CASSYEAAYGYTF.

The DNA of the CDR3 is TGTGCCAGCAGTTTCCCCAGAGAAACAGGGCATGAGACCCAGTACTTC. Residues: CASSFPRETGHETQYF. This chain joins TRBV28 and TRBJ2-5; D is possibly TRBD1 (6 bases). V gave up 3 bases and J gave up 5 bases, with 19 bases separating them. The CDR3 has 16 amino acids. Germline CDR1 and CDR2: MDHEN and SYDVKM.

Here the CDR3 reads CASSATGTGYSGANVLTF. The CDR3 nucleotides are TGCGCCAGCAGCGCGACCGGGACAGGGTACTCTGGGGCCAACGTCCTGACTTTC. The V and J genes are TRBV5-1 and TRBJ2-6; TRBD1 matches 9 bases. There are 18 residues in the CDR3. Germline trimming cut 4 bases from V and 0 bases from J; bases unmatched to any gene: 8. Germline V gene data show CDR1 as SGHRS and CDR2 as YFSETQ.

This clonotype was seen ten or more times. The chain couples TRBV6-5 to TRBJ1-3; the D gene is possibly TRBD1 (6 bases). The length of the CDR3 is 14 residues. V was trimmed by 10 bases and J by 0 bases, leaving 13 bases between them. Germline CDR1 and CDR2: MNHEY and SVGAGI. CDR3 protein: CAIGGPSSGNTIYF. The CDR3 DNA reads TGTGCCATTGGGGGGCCATCCTCTGGAAACACCATATATTTT.

This clonotype was seen at least ten times. The chain combines TRBV28 with TRBJ2-6, with D perhaps matching TRBD2 (5 bases). Germline values: CDR1 MDHEN, CDR2 SYDVKM. Trimming pared 7 bases from V and 0 bases from J, leaving 13 bases between. The CDR3 runs to 16 residues. The CDR3 coding sequence is TGTGCCAGCACCCAACTAGGCGTCTCTGGGGCCAACGTCCTGACTTTC. This encodes CASTQLGVSGANVLTF.

This clonotype was counted many times. The rearrangement links TRBV19 to TRBJ1-1; 8 nucleotides match TRBD1. CDR3 size: 16 residues. Germline V gene sequence: CDR1 LNHDA, CDR2 SQIVND (reference sequence). V was pared by 5 bases and J by 0 bases, with 8 bases of the junction left unmatched. The CDR3 region is CASSDPPGQVNTEAFF. The DNA of the CDR3 is TGTGCCAGTAGTGACCCTCCGGGACAGGTGAACACTGAAGCTTTCTTT.

CDR3 sequence (DNA): TGTGCCAGCAGTCCCCCAACAGTACTCACCGGGGAGCTGTTTTTT. Protein: CASSPPTVLTGELFF. The chain couples TRBV6-1 to TRBJ2-2; no clear D. Trimming removed 5 bases from V and 4 bases from J, with 14 bases in between. Germline V CDR1 and CDR2: MNHNS, SASEGT. There are 15 residues in the CDR3.

The table lists this clonotype with many counts. The chain recombines TRBV29-1 with TRBJ2-7, with TRBD1 matching 10 bases. The J segment lost 5 bases and the V segment lost 7 bases, leaving 5 bases of the junction unmatched. Germline loops: CDR1 SQVTM, CDR2 ANQGSEA. CDR3 size: 12 residues. The CDR3 DNA sequence: TGCAGCGCACGACAGGGGGCGAACGAGCAGTACTTC. It encodes CSARQGANEQYF.

This clonotype was recorded many times. This sequence joins TRBV15 and TRBJ1-1; D unclear. The ends were cut back, 3 bases at V and 1 base at J, with 12 bases in the middle. CDR1 and CDR2 from the germline V gene are LNHNV and YYDKDF (reference sequence). The CDR3 extends over 15 amino acids. Written as DNA, the CDR3 is TGTGCCACCAGCAGTAGCGGCAGGAGGAACACTGAAGCTTTCTTT. The encoded protein is CATSSSGRRNTEAFF.

This clonotype showed up many times. The CDR3, as DNA: TGTGCCAGCAGTTCCTACTTCCGGGGGGGCATGAACACTGAAGCTTTCTTT. Protein: CASSSYFRGGMNTEAFF. The chain couples TRBV28 to TRBJ1-1; weak D call: TRBD1 (6 bases). The CDR3 is 17 amino acids. Germline CDR1 is MDHEN and CDR2 is SYDVKM. V lost 4 bases and J lost 0, with 18 bases in between.

The chain uses TRBV12-3 or TRBV12-4 and TRBJ2-5, with 8 bases fitting TRBD2. With 6 bases clipped from V and 5 bases from J, the junction kept 14 bases outside the gene matches. The CDR3 length is 16 residues. DNA for the CDR3: TGTGCCAGCAGACTGGGGACTAGAGGACCATTGGAGACCCAGTACTTC. It specifies CASRLGTRGPLETQYF.

V and J are TRBV18 and TRBJ1-1, with 8 bases aligning to TRBD1. Germline lookup yields CDR1 KGHSH and CDR2 LQKENI. With 10 bases clipped from V and 0 bases from J, the junction kept 7 bases outside the gene matches. The CDR3 consists of 14 residues. CDR3 in amino acids: CATGQGSMNTEAFF. Written as DNA, the CDR3 is TGTGCCACTGGACAGGGCTCGATGAACACTGAAGCTTTCTTT.

V gene TRBV28 combines with J gene TRBJ1-1; 8 bases line up with TRBD1. Per the germline V gene, CDR1 is MDHEN and CDR2 is SYDVKM. CDR3 size: 15 residues. V shed 8 bases, J shed 5 bases, and the junction held 13 bases outside the gene matches. CDR3 in amino acids: CASGLSAGGRTEAFF. For the CDR3, the DNA is TGTGCCAGCGGCCTTTCCGCAGGGGGCAGGACTGAAGCTTTCTTT.

Comment on this clonotype: This may come from a read error, since a much larger clone is one base off. The chain combines TRBV29-1 with TRBJ1-1, with 7 bases that match TRBD1. Losses at the gene ends were 8 bases for V and 0 bases for J; bases not matched to a gene: 9. Germline assignment: CDR1 SQVTM and CDR2 ANQGSEA. The CDR3 has 14 amino acids. CDR3 sequence (DNA): TGCAGCTTTGCGGGACAGCGTATGAACACTGAAGCTTTCTTT. Translating it yields CSFAGQRMNTEAFF.

The genes are TRBV4-1 and TRBJ2-7, with 7 bases aligning to TRBD1. CDR3 length: 15 amino acids. Trimming at V came to 4 bases and at J to 2 bases, leaving 8 bases not matched to a gene. Per the germline V gene, CDR1 is MGHRA and CDR2 is YSYEKL. CDR3 in DNA: TGCGCCAGCAGCCTCGGGGACAGCCGAGCCTACGAGCAGTACTTC. Its translation is CASSLGDSRAYEQYF.

The chain couples TRBV7-9 to TRBJ2-5; the D gene could be TRBD1 or TRBD2 (6 bases each). In germline, CDR1 is SEHNR, CDR2 FQNEAQ (reference sequence). V was pared by 2 bases and J by 5 bases, with 15 bases between. This CDR3 is 15 amino acids long. The DNA of the CDR3 is TGTGCCAGCAGCTTATACAGGGAGGAGGGGGAGACCCAGTACTTC. Protein product: CASSLYREEGETQYF.

With regard to this clonotype: Possible read error: a much larger clone is one base away. V is TRBV7-9 and J is TRBJ1-1; TRBD1 agrees at 7 bases. The CDR3 has 14 amino acids. In germline, CDR1 is SEHNR, CDR2 FQNEAQ (reference sequence). Here the CDR3 reads CATYLSGQLTEACF. CDR3 in DNA: TGTGCCACCTATCTGTCGGGACAGCTCACTGAAGCTTGCTTT.

This chain joins TRBV20-1 and TRBJ1-1; possible D gene TRBD1, 5 bases. Germline loops: CDR1 DFQATT, CDR2 SNEGSKA (reference sequence). The CDR3 consists of 12 residues. V was shortened by 5 bases and J by 3 bases, with 10 bases between the two germline ends. DNA of the CDR3: TGCAGTGCTGGGGCTACGCACACTGAAGCTTTCTTT. This sequence encodes CSAGATHTEAFF.

The chain employs TRBV5-1 and TRBJ2-3, with a possible D match to TRBD2 (5 bases). The V end was cut by 4 bases, the J end by 2 bases, with 14 bases between. Germline V CDR1 and CDR2: SGHRS, YFSETQ. This CDR3 is 15 amino acids long. In DNA, the CDR3 is TGCGCCAGCAGCGCAGGACTCGCACTCACAGATACGCAGTATTTT. Translating it yields CASSAGLALTDTQYF.

There are many counts of this clonotype. The J gene is TRBJ1-5, the V gene TRBV12-3 or TRBV12-4, with 9 nucleotides matching TRBD1. With V trimmed by 1 base and J by 6 bases, 10 bases remained unmatched. This CDR3 has 17 residues. In DNA form, the CDR3 reads TGTGCCAGCAGTTTAGGGGACTTACAGGGGGCAGGTCAGCCCCAGCATTTT. Translation: CASSLGDLQGAGQPQHF.

This chain links TRBV27 with TRBJ1-1; D gene uncertain. Germline V gene sequence: CDR1 MNHEY, CDR2 SMNVEV (reference sequence). Trimming removed 6 bases from V and 3 bases from J, with 14 bases in between. The CDR3 covers 14 residues. In DNA, the CDR3 is TGTGCCAGCAGACAGTATTCGGAGGACACTGAAGCTTTCTTT. Translating gives CASRQYSEDTEAFF.